The clone carrying this T cell receptor (beta chain) was found a few times. Antigen: not known. The germline V gene encodes CDR1 SNHLY and CDR2 FYNNEI. The V end was cut by 1 base, the J end by 2 bases, with 13 bases between. CDR3 length: 16 residues. The entry originates in a study of blood T cells in healthy people across ages. Study-level background: Using template switching, researchers captured about one barcoded beta molecule for each two T cells. Broader study findings: A conclusive naive versus antigen-experienced comparison was prevented by the unsorted PBMCs.

Primers used in a second PCR of about 6 to 11 cycles were a sample-barcoded 5' primer and a J-beta primer mix. TCRdb re-analysed the 5' RACE reads in MiXCR, keeping a single row per CDR3 protein. In the table there are more than 700,000 distinct CDR3 sequences, 40% to 65% of which are singletons. V is TRBV2 and J is TRBJ2-3; the D is unclear. This receptor was obtained from a man older than 75 in good health. The sample comprised blood. Here the CDR3 reads CASSEEAGRLTDTQYF. The DNA of the CDR3 is TGTGCCAGCAGTGAAGAGGCCGGGCGGCTCACAGATACGCAGTATTTT.